One sample yielded the 2 T cell receptor beta chains listed below, sequenced in a study of T cell changes during pregnancy in multiple sclerosis. The protocol was immunoSEQ multiplex PCR, while the TCRdb copy is restricted to in-frame clones and leaves out a portion. The sample carries some 60,000 clones, roughly nine tenths recorded once. This specimen consisted of CD4+ T cells from peripheral blood mononuclear cells, obtained in the third trimester of pregnancy. All receptors come from a female donor with multiple sclerosis, enrolled in a pregnancy study.

This clone showed up just once. One end of the junction does not line up with germline, which may come from a read error. The genes are TRBV25-1 and TRBJ2-1; 7 bases line up with TRBD1. The CDR3 runs to 14 residues. In germline, CDR1 is MGHDK, CDR2 SYGVNS. In DNA, the CDR3 is TGTGCCAGCAGTGATCCGCGCGTGACAGGGATAATGGTCTTC. It is translated as CASSDPRVTGIMVF.

CDR3 region: CASSPPGHPQETQYF. The CDR3 DNA follows: TGTGCCAGCAGCCCTCCGGGACACCCCCAAGAGACCCAGTACTTC. The chain is built from TRBV7-2 and TRBJ2-5; D is perhaps TRBD1 (6 bases). The germline V gene has CDR1 SGHTA and CDR2 FQGNSA. The germline V and J ends were trimmed by 5 bases and 1 base, with 14 bases remaining between them. This CDR3 contains 15 residues. The full variable domain, with the rest looked up from reference TRBV7-2 and TRBJ2-5, is GAGVSQSPSNKVTEKGKDVELRCDPISGHTALYWYRQSLGQGLEFLIYFQGNSAPDKSGLPSDRFSAERTGGSVSTLTIQRTQQEDSAVYLCASSPPGHPQETQYFGPGTRLLVL.